Following are 8 T cell receptor beta chains from one sample sequenced in a study of CD8+CD57+ T cells in acquired aplastic anemia. Genomic DNA constituted the template upon which TCR beta VDJ and CDR3 profiling was performed. A single record per CDR3 protein comes from TCRdb applying MiXCR to the reads. The sample holds under 200,000 distinct CDR3 sequences; roughly half are singletons and the top ten take about 1.8%. Selection for sequencing was limited to patients who had shown CD8+CD57+ cell expansion by flow cytometry. The sample taken for sequencing was sorted CD4+, CD8+, or CD8+CD57+ T cells (not recorded which) from PBMCs. These receptor sequences come from a human donor with aplastic anemia.

The chain couples TRBV3-1 to TRBJ1-2, with D possibly TRBD1 on 6 matching bases. The germline CDR1 and CDR2 sequences are LGHDT and YNNKEL (reference sequence). Deletions cut 3 bases from V and 0 bases from J, with 23 bases between. The CDR3 totals 19 residues. The CDR3: CASSHNTGSPLPSNYGYTF. The CDR3 DNA reads TGTGCCAGCAGCCACAATACAGGGTCCCCCCTGCCCTCTAACTATGGCTACACCTTC. The complete variable domain, with remaining parts taken from reference TRBV3-1 and TRBJ1-2, reads DTAVSQTPKYLVTQMGNDKSIKCEQNLGHDTMYWYKQDSKKFLKIMFSYNNKELIINETVPNRFSPKSPDKAHLNLHINSLELGDSAVYFCASSHNTGSPLPSNYGYTFGSGTRLTVV.

The chain uses TRBV11-2 and TRBJ2-7; no clear D. V lost 1 base and J 7 bases, leaving 8 bases between the germline ends. CDR1 and CDR2 (germline): SGHAT, FQNNGV. This CDR3 region has 12 residues. The CDR3 sequence: CASSLGAKEQYF. CDR3 coding DNA: TGTGCCAGCAGCTTAGGTGCCAAGGAGCAGTACTTC.

V is TRBV19 and J is TRBJ1-2; tentative D call: TRBD1 (6 bases). V was trimmed by 8 bases and J by 8 bases, leaving 9 bases between them. The CDR3 totals 10 residues. The germline V gene encodes CDR1 LNHDA and CDR2 SQIVND (reference sequence). The CDR3, as DNA: TGTGCCAGTTACAGGGAGGGCTACACCTTC. This codes for CASYREGYTF.

This rearrangement joins TRBV2 to TRBJ1-1; tentatively, D is TRBD1 (5 bases). The CDR3 runs 12 residues. The V gene's germline CDR1 is SNHLY and CDR2 FYNNEI. The ends were cut back, 10 bases at V and 4 bases at J, with 13 bases in the middle. The CDR3 nucleotides read TGTGCCAACAAGGGAGGGACCACTGAAGCTTTCTTT. Amino acids: CANKGGTTEAFF.

The chain links TRBV7-8 to TRBJ1-2; the D is unclear. Per the germline V gene, CDR1 is SGHVS and CDR2 is FQNEAQ. Trimming pared 2 bases from V and 6 bases from J, leaving 16 bases between. The CDR3 has 15 amino acids. The CDR3, as DNA: TGTGCCAGCAGCTTAAGCAGAACGACCTGTGATGGCTACACCTTC. Translation gives CASSLSRTTCDGYTF.

Many counts were recorded for this clonotype. The V gene is TRBV27, the J gene TRBJ2-5; D may be TRBD1 (5 bases). With 3 bases removed from V and 5 bases from J, the gap between germline ends came to 10 bases. The germline gives CDR1 MNHEY, CDR2 SMNVEV (reference sequence). The CDR3 spans 13 residues. The CDR3 reads CASSLQGRETQYF. The CDR3 DNA follows: TGTGCCAGCAGTTTGCAGGGAAGGGAGACCCAGTACTTC.

This clonotype turned up a few times. The genes are TRBV3-1 and TRBJ1-2; 7 nucleotides match TRBD1. The CDR3 has 15 residues. V lost 3 bases and J lost 4; bases outside the gene matches: 8. CDR1 LGHDT and CDR2 YNNKEL come from the germline V gene (reference sequence). This chain's CDR3 is CASSHRDGTAYGYTF. The CDR3 DNA is TGTGCCAGCAGCCACCGTGACGGGACAGCCTATGGCTACACCTTC.

J is TRBJ1-5 and V is TRBV18; tentatively, D is TRBD1 (5 bases). CDR1 and CDR2 from the germline V gene are KGHSH and LQKENI. With 8 bases removed from V and 4 bases from J, the gap between germline ends came to 24 bases. The CDR3 extends over 17 amino acids. The CDR3 DNA follows: TGTGCCAGCACGCAACCTAACCGGGACGGAATAAATCAGCCCCAGCATTTT. This translates into CASTQPNRDGINQPQHF.